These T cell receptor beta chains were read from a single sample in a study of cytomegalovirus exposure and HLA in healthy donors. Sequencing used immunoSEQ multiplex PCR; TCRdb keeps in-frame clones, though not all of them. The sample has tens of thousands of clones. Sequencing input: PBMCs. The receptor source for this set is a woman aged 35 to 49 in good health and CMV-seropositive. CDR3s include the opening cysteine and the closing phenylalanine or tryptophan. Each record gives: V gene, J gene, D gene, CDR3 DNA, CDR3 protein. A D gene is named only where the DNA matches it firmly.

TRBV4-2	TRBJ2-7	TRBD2	TGTGCCAGCAGCCAACCTAGCGGGGGGGCATTCGGCGAGCAGTACTTC	CASSQPSGGAFGEQYF
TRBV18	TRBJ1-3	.	TGTGCCAGCTCACCAATTTTTGGACAGTCCTCTGGAAACACCATATATTTT	CASSPIFGQSSGNTIYF
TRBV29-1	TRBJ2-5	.	TGCAGCGTTTTGCTTCAGGAGACCCAGTACTTC	CSVLLQETQYF
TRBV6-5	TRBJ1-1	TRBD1	TGTGCCAGCAGTTACTCGATAGGGCCAGGGGGCACTGAAGCTTTCTTT	CASSYSIGPGGTEAFF
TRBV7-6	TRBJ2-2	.	TGTGCCAGCAGCAAGCCGGCCGGGGAGCTGTTTTTT	CASSKPAGELFF
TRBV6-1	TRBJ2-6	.	TGTGCCAGCAGTGAACAGGGGGCCAACGTCCTGACTTTC	CASSEQGANVLTF
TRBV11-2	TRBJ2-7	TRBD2	TGTGCCAGCAGTTGGCAGGGACTAGCGGGGGGGTACGAGCAGTACTTC	CASSWQGLAGGYEQYF
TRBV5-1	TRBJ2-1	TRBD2	TGCGCCAGCAGCTCGGGACTAGCAGTTTGGGGTGAGCAGTTCTTC	CASSSGLAVWGEQFF
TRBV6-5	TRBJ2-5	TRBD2	TGTGCCAGCAGTTCGGGACTAGCGCCTTCAGAGACCCAGTACTTC	CASSSGLAPSETQYF
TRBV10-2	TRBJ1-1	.	TGCGCCAGCAGTGAGTCCCTCTACACTGAAGCTTTCTTT	CASSESLYTEAFF
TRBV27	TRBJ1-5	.	TGTGCCAGCAGTTCAGGGTCCGGGAATCAGCCCCAGCATTTT	CASSSGSGNQPQHF
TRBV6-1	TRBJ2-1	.	TGTGCCAGCAGGTGGAGGGAAATCGACAATGAGCAGTTCTTC	CASRWREIDNEQFF
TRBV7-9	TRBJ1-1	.	TGTGCCAGCAGCTTAGTTACAGTGAACACTGAAGCTTTCTTT	CASSLVTVNTEAFF
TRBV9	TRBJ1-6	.	TGTGCCAGCAGCGTAATCAGCGATAATTCACCCCTCCACTTT	CASSVISDNSPLHF
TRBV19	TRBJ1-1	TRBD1	TGTGCCAGTAGTATTACAGGGGGCGCGTGGACTGAAGCTTTCTTT	CASSITGGAWTEAFF
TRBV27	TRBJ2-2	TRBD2	TGTGCCAGCAGTGTAGCGGGTCCTCCCACTAACACCGGGGAGCTGTTTTTT	CASSVAGPPTNTGELFF
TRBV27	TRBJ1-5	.	TGTGCCAGCAGTGCTAACATAGGGGTTCTCGGCAATCAGCCCCAGCATTTT	CASSANIGVLGNQPQHF
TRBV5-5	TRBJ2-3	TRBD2	TGTGCCAGCAGCTTTGTATTGAGCGGGAGCGCAGATACGCAGTATTTT	CASSFVLSGSADTQYF
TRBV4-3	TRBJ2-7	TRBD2	TGCGCCAGCAGCCAAGCTCTAGCGGGAGGGTTCTACGAGCAGTACTTC	CASSQALAGGFYEQYF
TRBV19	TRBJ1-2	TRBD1	TGTGCCAGTAGTATGGGACAGCCCTATGGCTACACCTTC	CASSMGQPYGYTF
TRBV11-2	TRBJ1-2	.	TGTGCCAGCAGCTTAGGGGCAGGTTACGGAGGGGGCTACACCTTC	CASSLGAGYGGGYTF
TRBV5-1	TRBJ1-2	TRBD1	TGCGCCAGCAGCTTTACTTCGGGACAGCTAAACTATGGCTACACCTTC	CASSFTSGQLNYGYTF
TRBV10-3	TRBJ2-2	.	TGTGCCATCAACTGGCAGGCCACCGGGGAGCTGTTTTTT	CAINWQATGELFF
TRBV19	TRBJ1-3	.	TGTGCCAGTAACCCGACAGACTCTGGAAACACCATATATTTT	CASNPTDSGNTIYF
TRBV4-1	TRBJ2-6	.	TGCGCCAGCAGCTTCCTCCCCCCGTCGACGGGTTCTGGGGCCAACGTCCTGACTTTC	CASSFLPPSTGSGANVLTF
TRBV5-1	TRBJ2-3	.	TGCGCCAGCAGCTCCGGGACAACTAGCACAGATACGCAGTATTTT	CASSSGTTSTDTQYF
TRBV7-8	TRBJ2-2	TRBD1	TGTGCCAGCAGCTTAGCCCTGCGGACAGGGGGTCTCACCGGGGAGCTGTTTTTT	CASSLALRTGGLTGELFF
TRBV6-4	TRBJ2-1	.	TGTGCCAATTACCCAAGGAAGGGGTCCAATGAGCAGTTCTTC	CANYPRKGSNEQFF
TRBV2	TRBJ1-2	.	TGTGCCAGCAGTGACGGTTCCGGCTATGGCTACACCTTC	CASSDGSGYGYTF
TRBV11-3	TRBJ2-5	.	TGTGCCAGCAGCAGGGAGGGGGGGACCCAGTACTTC	CASSREGGTQYF